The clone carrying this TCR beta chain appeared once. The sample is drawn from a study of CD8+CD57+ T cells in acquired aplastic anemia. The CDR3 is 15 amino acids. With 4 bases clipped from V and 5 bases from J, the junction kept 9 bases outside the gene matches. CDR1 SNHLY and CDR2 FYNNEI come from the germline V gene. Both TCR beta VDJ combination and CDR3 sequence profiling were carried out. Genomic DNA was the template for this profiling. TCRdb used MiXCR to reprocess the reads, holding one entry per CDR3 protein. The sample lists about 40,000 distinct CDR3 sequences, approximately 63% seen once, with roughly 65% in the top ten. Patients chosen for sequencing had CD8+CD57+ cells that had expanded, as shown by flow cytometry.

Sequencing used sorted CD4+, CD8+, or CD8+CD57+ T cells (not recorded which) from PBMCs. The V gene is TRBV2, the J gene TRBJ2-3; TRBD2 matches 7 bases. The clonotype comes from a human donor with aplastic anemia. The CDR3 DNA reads TGTGCCAGCAGTGGTGGCGGGGGTAGGTTAGATACGCAGTATTTT. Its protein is CASSGGGGRLDTQYF.